A single sample gave rise to the 3 T cell receptor beta chains below, sequenced in a study of blood T cell repertoires in COVID-19. Data came from immunoSEQ multiplex PCR; TCRdb stores just in-frame clones and leaves some out. The sample has 330,000 or so clones; about 90% are singletons. The sequenced sample consisted of PBMCs or T cells enriched from blood (not recorded which). Receptors were obtained from a woman aged 25 to 39 who had recovered from COVID-19.

This clone showed up just a few times. V is TRBV4-1 and J is TRBJ1-2; TRBD1 aligns across 9 bases. The CDR3 is 17 residues long. Unmatched junction bases numbered 11, after V lost 2 bases and J lost 4 bases. Germline-derived CDR1 and CDR2 are MGHRA and YSYEKL. The chain's CDR3 is CASSQLQGAQGPYGYTF. For the CDR3, the DNA is TGCGCCAGCAGCCAACTACAGGGGGCGCAGGGGCCCTATGGCTACACCTTC.

The chain has TRBV11-2 and TRBJ2-3; TRBD2 matches 8 bases. The CDR3 runs to 14 residues. V was pared by 1 base and J by 9 bases, with 6 bases of the junction left unmatched. Germline V CDR1 and CDR2: SGHAT, FQNNGV. This CDR3 reads CASSLAGLVSTQYF. CDR3 in DNA: TGTGCCAGCAGCTTAGCGGGACTAGTTTCCACGCAGTATTTT.

This chain joins TRBV5-6 and TRBJ2-7; 7 bases are a match to TRBD1. Losses at the gene ends were 7 bases for V and 1 base for J; bases not matched to a gene: 8. Germline V lookup: CDR1 SGHDT, CDR2 YYEEEE. The CDR3 has 14 amino acids. Here the CDR3 DNA reads TGTGCCAGCCGGGGCCAGGGGGTATCCTACGAGCAGTACTTC. It specifies CASRGQGVSYEQYF.